One T cell receptor (beta chain) is described in this entry. In the source study's methods: Counts of nucleated cells, estimated from reference gene primer amplification, were obtained. Here immunoSEQ multiplex PCR was the method, and the copy in TCRdb shows in-frame clones only, minus some. That table furnishes V, J and clone size, whereas the DNA furnished D and trimming. The table records 100,000 or so clones, 70% to 85% of them present only once. The sample is drawn from a study of blood T cell repertoires in COVID-19. The overall study: Specimens from acute and convalescent COVID-19 originated in the United States, Italy and Spain. Nucleic acid was either cDNA or gDNA, and it came from T cells, B-cell-depleted T cells, or PBMCs.

Germline values: CDR1 SGHTA, CDR2 FQGNSA. V lost 5 bases, J lost 4 bases, and 17 bases lay in between. This CDR3 spans 16 amino acids. The receptor comes from a man in his 60s with active or convalescent COVID-19. The rearrangement uses TRBV7-2 and TRBJ2-2, with a weak D call TRBD1 (5 bases). The specimen was peripheral blood. The DNA of the CDR3 is TGTGCCAGCAGCACCCTTCGGACACTCGGCACCGGGGAGCTGTTTTTT. This translates into CASSTLRTLGTGELFF.